Sequencing of this TCR beta chain was carried out in a study of blood T cell repertoires in COVID-19. In the original workflow: Reference gene primer amplification gave nucleated cell count estimates. Sequenced by immunoSEQ multiplex PCR; TCRdb stores in-frame clones only, minus some. V, J and clone size derive from that table, while D and trimming were established from the DNA sequence. Of fewer than 350,000 clones in the sample, about nine tenths were seen once. The CDR3 totals 15 residues. Germline V gene sequence: CDR1 SQVTM, CDR2 ANQGSEA. V was cut by 4 bases and J by 2 bases, with 15 bases left in between.

The clonotype originates from a woman in her 30s with COVID-19, enrolled during active disease. J is TRBJ1-5 and V is TRBV29-1; D gene uncertain. The sample consisted of peripheral blood. The CDR3 DNA sequence: TGCAGCGTTGTAGAGGGAGGTATGGGCAATCAGCCCCAGCATTTT. The encoded protein is CSVVEGGMGNQPQHF. The full variable domain, with the rest looked up from reference TRBV29-1 and TRBJ1-5, is SAVISQKPSRDICQRGTSLTIQCQVDSQVTMMFWYRQQPGQSLTLIATANQGSEATYESGFVIDKFPISRPNLTFSTLTVSNMSPEDSSIYLCSVVEGGMGNQPQHFGDGTRLSIL.